This T cell receptor beta chain comes out of a study of graft-versus-host responses after intestinal transplantation. This table comes from immunoSEQ multiplex PCR, and its TCRdb copy is limited to in-frame clones, with some not included. The table has about 15,000 clones, 70% to 85% seen once. Grafts had their tissue processed, releasing intraepithelial and lamina propria lymphocytes. V was clipped by 2 bases and J by 3 bases; unmatched bases: 9. Germline CDR1 SGHVS, CDR2 FQNEAQ. The CDR3 spans 17 residues. This specimen was ileum tissue, taken 14 days after transplant. This clonotype originated in a human patient who received an intestinal transplant, so some T cells may come from the graft donor. V gene TRBV7-8 combines with J gene TRBJ2-7; 11 nucleotides align to TRBD2. CDR3 DNA sequence: TGTGCCAGCAGCTTACCTTTGAGAACTAGCGGGAGCTACGAGCAGTACTTC. It specifies CASSLPLRTSGSYEQYF. The full variable domain, in which reference TRBV7-8 and TRBJ2-7 provide the parts outside the CDR3, is GAGVSQSPRYKVAKRGQDVALRCDPISGHVSLFWYQQALGQGPEFLTYFQNEAQLDKSGLPSDRFFAERPEGSVSTLKIQRTQQEDSAVYLCASSLPLRTSGSYEQYFGPGTRLTVT.